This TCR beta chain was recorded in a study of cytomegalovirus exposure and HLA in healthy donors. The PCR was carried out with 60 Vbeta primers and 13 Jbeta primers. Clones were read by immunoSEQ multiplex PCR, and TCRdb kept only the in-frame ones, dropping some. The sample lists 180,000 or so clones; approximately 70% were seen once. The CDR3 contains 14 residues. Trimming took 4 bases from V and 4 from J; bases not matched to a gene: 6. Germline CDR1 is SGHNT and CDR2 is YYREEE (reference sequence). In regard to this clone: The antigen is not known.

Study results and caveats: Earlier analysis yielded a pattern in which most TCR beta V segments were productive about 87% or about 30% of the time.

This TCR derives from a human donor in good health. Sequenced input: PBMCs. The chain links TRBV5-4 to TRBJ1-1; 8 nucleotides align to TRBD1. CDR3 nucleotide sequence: TGTGCCAGCAGCCCAGGACAGGGATCCACTGAAGCTTTCTTT. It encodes CASSPGQGSTEAFF.